Shown below are 31 T cell receptor beta chains from a single sample sequenced in a study of blood T cell repertoires in COVID-19. Measured with immunoSEQ multiplex PCR; TCRdb has only the in-frame clones, and not every one. The table shows around 230,000 clones, with roughly 90% occurring only once. The material sequenced was peripheral blood. Receptors originate from a man in his fifties or sixties who had recovered from COVID-19.

The chain carries TRBV5-1 and TRBJ2-1, with 8 bases aligning to TRBD2. CDR1 is SGHRS, CDR2 YFSETQ, per germline. This CDR3 region has 16 residues. The J segment lost 5 bases and the V segment lost 3 bases, leaving 10 bases of the junction unmatched. CDR3 bases: TGCGCCAGCAGCTCGGCCGGGACTAGAGTGGACAATGAGCAGTTCTTC. Its protein is CASSSAGTRVDNEQFF.

V and J are TRBV15 and TRBJ1-3; TRBD1 agrees at 10 bases. The trim removed 1 base at V and 6 bases at J, leaving 3 bases unmatched. This CDR3 is 15 amino acids long. The V gene's germline CDR1 is LNHNV and CDR2 YYDKDF (reference sequence). The CDR3 sequence: CATSRGTGGTNTIYF. The CDR3, as DNA: TGTGCCACCAGCAGAGGGACAGGGGGGACAAACACCATATATTTT.

The chain has TRBV7-2 and TRBJ1-3; D is ambiguous. Germline CDR1 SGHTA, CDR2 FQGNSA. Trimming left V 5 bases short and J 0 bases short, with 17 bases between. The CDR3 consists of 17 residues. The CDR3 DNA reads as TGTGCCAGCAGCGTCCGCAAATCACAGAGCTCTGGAAACACCATATATTTT. Translating it yields CASSVRKSQSSGNTIYF.

The gene calls are TRBV11-2 and TRBJ2-4, with D possibly being TRBD1 (8 bases). CDR3 length equals 15 residues. The germline V gene encodes CDR1 SGHAT and CDR2 FQNNGV. Trimming left V 4 bases short and J 8 bases short, with 18 bases between. The CDR3 region is CASSSGQGREDIQYF. CDR3 sequence (DNA): TGTGCCAGCAGCTCAGGACAGGGACGGGAGGACATTCAGTACTTC.

The chain joins TRBV6-5 to TRBJ2-3; no definite D call. The CDR3 loop spans 15 amino acids. Germline V gene lookup returns CDR1 MNHEY and CDR2 SVGAGI. The V end was cut by 0 bases, the J end by 1 base, with 8 bases between. In nucleotides, the CDR3 is TGTGCCAGCAGTTACTCCGTTCGCGGCACAGATACGCAGTATTTT. Protein: CASSYSVRGTDTQYF.

Only a few counts were recorded for this clone. The chain employs TRBV27 and TRBJ1-1; TRBD1 matches at 7 bases. Trimming at V came to 5 bases and at J to 0 bases, leaving 3 bases not matched to a gene. The germline CDR1 and CDR2 sequences are MNHEY and SMNVEV (reference sequence). This CDR3 is 14 amino acids long. For the CDR3, the DNA is TGTGCCAGCAGTAGGGACAGACTGAACACTGAAGCTTTCTTT. It specifies CASSRDRLNTEAFF.

The chain has TRBV27 and TRBJ1-2, with a weak D call TRBD1 (5 bases). CDR1 is MNHEY and CDR2 is SMNVEV in the germline V gene (reference sequence). V was shortened by 4 bases and J by 4 bases, with 13 bases between the two germline ends. The CDR3 runs to 14 residues. The CDR3 DNA follows: TGTGCCAGCAGTTCCAAGACAGACGGCTATGGCTACACCTTC. This gives the protein CASSSKTDGYGYTF.

As to this clone: Mismatch with germline at one junction end may stem from a read error. The chain employs TRBV5-1 and TRBJ1-2; D is undetermined. CDR1 and CDR2 from the germline V gene are SGHRS and YFSETQ. The CDR3 has 12 amino acids. CDR3 coding DNA: TGCGCCAGCAGCTTTGCCGGGAGGGAGTGTGCCTTC. Translated, it gives CASSFAGRECAF.

The chain uses TRBV2 and TRBJ1-4; TRBD1 aligns across 10 bases. Losses at the gene ends were 6 bases for V and 8 bases for J; bases not matched to a gene: 6. This CDR3 is 14 amino acids long. Germline-derived CDR1 and CDR2 are SNHLY and FYNNEI. CDR3 loop: CASRRDRGSEKLFF. The CDR3 DNA is TGTGCCAGCAGGCGGGACAGGGGCAGCGAAAAACTGTTTTTT.

This chain uses TRBV28 with TRBJ2-7, with 8 bases identical to TRBD1. Unmatched junction bases numbered 10, after V lost 5 bases and J lost 7 bases. The germline CDR1 and CDR2 sequences are MDHEN and SYDVKM. CDR3 size: 14 residues. The CDR3: CASSRQGILGEQYF. DNA for the CDR3: TGTGCCAGCAGTCGACAGGGGATCTTAGGGGAGCAGTACTTC. Variable domain in full (rest from reference TRBV28 and TRBJ2-7): DVKVTQSSRYLVKRTGEKVFLECVQDMDHENMFWYRQDPGLGLRLIYFSYDVKMKEKGDIPEGYSVSREKKERFSLILESASTNQTSMYLCASSRQGILGEQYFGPGTRLTVT.

The chain uses TRBV7-9 and TRBJ1-3, with 8 bases matching TRBD1. V lost 2 bases to trimming and J lost 8 bases; unmatched junction nucleotides: 2. The length of the CDR3 is 13 residues. CDR1 is SEHNR and CDR2 is FQNEAQ in the germline V gene (reference sequence). In nucleotides, the CDR3 is TGTGCCAGCAGCTTACCAGGGGGCGACACCATATATTTT. Translation: CASSLPGGDTIYF.

The rearrangement joins TRBV29-1 to TRBJ1-5; D possibly corresponds to TRBD1 (5 bases). Per germline, CDR1 SQVTM and CDR2 ANQGSEA. Trimming took off 5 bases at V and 5 bases at J, with 13 bases between the two ends. The CDR3 is 13 residues long. CDR3 DNA sequence: TGCAGCGTTTCCCGGGGGAGGGATCAGCCCCAGCATTTT. As protein: CSVSRGRDQPQHF.

The chain links TRBV7-9 to TRBJ2-7; TRBD1 matches at 8 bases. The CDR3 spans 18 residues. The V segment lost 5 bases and the J segment 6 bases; nucleotides outside the gene matches: 21. The germline gives CDR1 SEHNR, CDR2 FQNEAQ (reference sequence). CDR3 nucleotide sequence: TGTGCCAGCAGCGGATGGGGTGGACAGGGTGGCGCCGGAGGCGAGCAGTACTTC. Its protein product is CASSGWGGQGGAGGEQYF.

This clone showed up just once. The chain has TRBV20-1 and TRBJ2-7; D may be TRBD1 (6 bases). The CDR3 extends over 11 amino acids. Per germline, CDR1 DFQATT and CDR2 SNEGSKA (reference sequence). V dropped 4 bases and J dropped 7 bases, with 11 bases sitting between them. CDR3 loop: CSATTGGEQYF. The CDR3 DNA is TGCAGTGCTACGACAGGCGGGGAGCAGTACTTC.

In DNA, the CDR3 is TGCAGGAGCGGGCAGTACTATGGCTACACCTTC. This translates into CRSGQYYGYTF. The chain joins TRBV20-1 to TRBJ1-2; D is uncertain. The CDR3 contains 11 residues. Per germline, CDR1 DFQATT and CDR2 SNEGSKA (reference sequence).

The chain has TRBV9 and TRBJ2-3; 10 positions match TRBD1. CDR1 and CDR2 (germline): SGDLS, YYNGEE. The J segment lost 4 bases and the V segment lost 0 bases, leaving 5 bases of the junction unmatched. The CDR3 spans 16 residues. Written as DNA, the CDR3 is TGTGCCAGCAGCGTAGGGGTCGGGACAGGGGCAGATACGCAGTATTTT. Its translation is CASSVGVGTGADTQYF.

The V and J genes are TRBV5-1 and TRBJ2-4, with 10 nucleotides matching TRBD1. The CDR3 has 14 amino acids. Losses at the gene ends were 4 bases for V and 7 bases for J; bases not matched to a gene: 5. The germline CDR1 and CDR2 sequences are SGHRS and YFSETQ. The CDR3 spells CASSQGQGGNIQYF. The CDR3 nucleotides read TGCGCCAGCAGCCAAGGACAGGGGGGGAACATTCAGTACTTC.

In this sample, this clone turned up once. The chain recombines TRBV30 with TRBJ2-1, with 8 bases that match TRBD2. Germline-derived CDR1 and CDR2 are GTSNPN and SVGIG (reference sequence). J was trimmed by 7 bases and V by 1 base; bases with no gene match: 3. This CDR3 contains 13 residues. Here the CDR3 reads CAWSGSGVNEQFF. The CDR3 nucleotides are TGTGCCTGGAGTGGTAGCGGGGTGAATGAGCAGTTCTTC.

The chain joins TRBV3-1 (or the pseudogene TRBV3-2) to TRBJ1-2, with D uncertain. There are 15 residues in the CDR3. CDR1 is LGHDT and CDR2 is YNNKEL in the germline V gene (reference sequence). With 4 bases removed from V and 3 bases from J, the gap between germline ends came to 15 bases. The CDR3 protein is CASSRRIQQDYGYTF. The CDR3 region has the DNA TGTGCCAGCAGCCGCAGGATACAGCAGGACTATGGCTACACCTTC.

The V and J genes are TRBV12-3 or TRBV12-4 and TRBJ1-5; D is uncertain. The CDR3 sequence is 12 residues long. The V end was cut by 2 bases, the J end by 5 bases, with 4 bases between. The CDR3 protein is CASSLRDQPQHF. CDR3 sequence (DNA): TGTGCCAGCAGTTTACGGGATCAGCCCCAGCATTTT.

This clone was found a few times. This chain connects TRBV30 to TRBJ1-1; D not certain. The CDR3 covers 11 residues. Germline loops: CDR1 GTSNPN, CDR2 SVGIG (reference sequence). CDR3 nucleotides: TGTGCGGCGCAGGTGGCCACTGAAGCTTTCTTT. This gives the protein CAAQVATEAFF.

The chain couples TRBV10-2 to TRBJ1-4; D gene uncertain. The ends were cut back, 3 bases at V and 7 bases at J, with 21 bases in the middle. The CDR3 is 17 residues long. The V gene's germline CDR1 is WSHSY and CDR2 SAAADI. This CDR3 reads CASSDTSGILPGEKLFF. Here the CDR3 DNA reads TGCGCCAGCAGTGATACGTCGGGAATTCTCCCAGGTGAAAAACTGTTTTTT.

The J gene is TRBJ2-2, the V gene TRBV19; D is uncertain. The V end was cut by 1 base, the J end by 6 bases, with 9 bases between. Germline CDR1 is LNHDA and CDR2 is SQIVND (reference sequence). The CDR3 spans 14 residues. In DNA, the CDR3 is TGTGCCAGTAGTATAGTCGAGGTGGCCGGGGAGCTGTTTTTT. As protein: CASSIVEVAGELFF. Full variable domain (outside the CDR3, taken from reference TRBV19 and TRBJ2-2): DGGITQSPKYLFRKEGQNVTLSCEQNLNHDAMYWYRQDPGQGLRLIYYSQIVNDFQKGDIAEGYSVSREKKESFPLTVTSAQKNPTAFYLCASSIVEVAGELFFGEGSRLTVL.

The chain employs TRBV19 and TRBJ1-5, with no clear D. Trimming pared 7 bases from V and 2 bases from J, leaving 18 bases between. Looked up from germline, CDR1 is LNHDA and CDR2 is SQIVND (reference sequence). The CDR3 sequence is 16 residues long. CDR3: CASMVREGYGNQPQHF. The CDR3 nucleotides are TGTGCCAGTATGGTCCGGGAAGGGTATGGCAATCAGCCCCAGCATTTT.

The chain combines TRBV9 with TRBJ2-3; 8 bases agree with TRBD1. The CDR3 extends over 14 amino acids. J was trimmed by 4 bases and V by 2 bases; bases with no gene match: 3. The germline CDR1 and CDR2 sequences are SGDLS and YYNGEE. CDR3 DNA: TGTGCCAGCAGCGTCAGGGGGCGGTCAGATACGCAGTATTTT. It specifies CASSVRGRSDTQYF.

V usage is TRBV11-2 and J usage is TRBJ2-7, with 7 bases lining up with TRBD1. Germline CDR1 reads SGHAT; CDR2 reads FQNNGV. This CDR3 has 14 residues. V trimming: 2 bases; J trimming: 2 bases; junction bases outside the gene matches: 3. The CDR3 protein is CASSLSGTAYEQYF. The CDR3, as DNA: TGTGCCAGCAGCTTATCCGGGACAGCCTACGAGCAGTACTTC.

The V call is TRBV27, the J call TRBJ2-4, with 13 bases identical to TRBD2. The CDR3 is 16 amino acids. V dropped 6 bases and J dropped 7; count of bases not matched to a gene: 9. Germline CDR1 MNHEY, CDR2 SMNVEV (reference sequence). The CDR3 region is CASRPLAGGPGNIQYF. CDR3 sequence (DNA): TGTGCCAGCAGGCCACTAGCGGGGGGGCCGGGGAACATTCAGTACTTC.

V gene TRBV9 combines with J gene TRBJ2-7; 9 bases are shared with TRBD1. The CDR3 consists of 18 residues. With V trimmed by 4 bases and J by 6 bases, 20 bases remained unmatched. The germline V gene encodes CDR1 SGDLS and CDR2 YYNGEE. This CDR3 is CASSPQGGAGTGMGEQYF. The DNA of the CDR3 is TGTGCCAGCAGCCCCCAAGGGGGAGCCGGGACAGGGATGGGCGAGCAGTACTTC. Combining the CDR3 with reference TRBV9 and TRBJ2-7 gives the whole variable domain DSGVTQTPKHLITATGQRVTLRCSPRSGDLSVYWYQQSLDQGLQFLIQYYNGEERAKGNILERFSAQQFPDLHSELNLSSLELGDSALYFCASSPQGGAGTGMGEQYFGPGTRLTVT.

The chain combines TRBV9 with TRBJ2-6, with TRBD2 matching 7 bases. The V segment lost 4 bases and the J segment 2 bases; nucleotides outside the gene matches: 6. The CDR3 extends over 16 amino acids. CDR1 and CDR2 from the germline V gene are SGDLS and YYNGEE. CDR3 in amino acids: CASSLGRGTGANVLTF. The CDR3 bases are TGTGCCAGCAGCCTGGGGCGGGGGACTGGGGCCAACGTCCTGACTTTC.

The V call is TRBV6-5, the J call TRBJ1-3, with a weak D call TRBD1 (5 bases). Germline assignment: CDR1 MNHEY and CDR2 SVGAGI. Trimming took off 6 bases at V and 0 bases at J, with 12 bases between the two ends. The CDR3 runs to 15 residues. The CDR3 spells CASRLDSHSGNTIYF. In DNA form, the CDR3 reads TGTGCCAGCAGACTTGACAGCCACTCTGGAAACACCATATATTTT.

V usage is TRBV5-1 and J usage is TRBJ1-6; the D gene is possibly TRBD1 (5 bases). V dropped 1 base and J dropped 14 bases, with 22 bases sitting between them. The CDR3 loop spans 16 amino acids. CDR1 and CDR2 from the germline V gene are SGHRS and YFSETQ. The CDR3 sequence is CASSLSFGQALRALHF. The DNA for the CDR3 is TGCGCCAGCAGCTTGAGCTTTGGACAAGCCCTTAGGGCCCTCCACTTT.